A single sample is the source of the 6 T cell receptor beta chains below, sequenced in a study of blood T cell repertoires in COVID-19. The table came from immunoSEQ multiplex PCR; TCRdb's copy has only in-frame clones and leaves some out. The sample lists approximately 140,000 clones; roughly 90% were seen once. Sample: peripheral blood. The receptors here all came from a man in his 70s with active COVID-19.

This clone has just one count. The V call is TRBV28, the J call TRBJ2-1; TRBD2 aligns across 8 bases. Germline V gene lookup returns CDR1 MDHEN and CDR2 SYDVKM. CDR3 length equals 15 residues. V was clipped by 7 bases and J by 7 bases; unmatched bases: 12. The CDR3 nucleotides read TGTGCCAGCAACTTTGCGGGACTAGACGAGAATGAGCAGTTCTTC. Translating it yields CASNFAGLDENEQFF.

The V gene is TRBV7-2, the J gene TRBJ2-7, with TRBD1 matching over 8 bases. Germline CDR1 reads SGHTA; CDR2 reads FQGNSA. The CDR3 has 17 residues. The V gene end was trimmed by 1 base and the J gene end by 4 bases; junction bases not matched to a gene: 12. CDR3 nucleotides: TGTGCCAGCAGCTTAGAAACAGGGGGTTCGAAGAATTACGAGCAGTACTTC. This translates into CASSLETGGSKNYEQYF.

The chain employs TRBV15 and TRBJ1-5; TRBD1 matches 7 bases. Losses at the gene ends were 4 bases for V and 16 bases for J; bases not matched to a gene: 10. Germline loops: CDR1 LNHNV, CDR2 YYDKDF (reference sequence). The CDR3 runs 12 residues. This CDR3 reads CATSTRTGPIHF. The CDR3 DNA sequence: TGTGCCACCAGCACCCGGACAGGACCGATACATTTT. Full variable domain (remainder filled in from reference TRBV15 and TRBJ1-5): DAMVIQNPRYQVTQFGKPVTLSCSQTLNHNVMYWYQQKSSQAPKLLFHYYDKDFNNEADTPDNFQSRRPNTSFCFLDIRSPGLGDTAMYLCATSTRTGPIHFGDGTRLSIL.

The chain links TRBV7-8 to TRBJ1-6; D unresolved. V was trimmed by 5 bases and J by 11 bases, leaving 10 bases between them. Germline V lookup: CDR1 SGHVS, CDR2 FQNEAQ. The CDR3 runs to 12 residues. The CDR3 bases are TGTGCCAGCAGCCTCCAGGTTGCACCCCTCCACTTT. Protein sequence: CASSLQVAPLHF.

V and J are TRBV14 and TRBJ2-7; 7 positions agree with TRBD2. The germline gives CDR1 SGHDN, CDR2 FVKESK. Losses at the gene ends were 1 base for V and 4 bases for J; bases not matched to a gene: 10. This CDR3 has 16 amino acids. This CDR3 reads CASSQVGAGPGYEQYF. The CDR3 nucleotides read TGTGCCAGCAGCCAAGTGGGAGCGGGGCCGGGTTACGAGCAGTACTTC.

The rearrangement joins TRBV15 to TRBJ2-7; D uncertain. Germline loops: CDR1 LNHNV, CDR2 YYDKDF (reference sequence). The CDR3 is 15 residues long. V lost 1 base, J lost 1 base, and 11 bases lay in between. CDR3 in DNA: TGTGCCACCAGCAGAGTCATAGCCTTATCCTACGAGCAGTACTTC. It translates to CATSRVIALSYEQYF.